The rows below give T cell receptor beta chains drawn from one sample of a study of T cells in Graves' hyperthyroidism and ophthalmopathy. TCRdb re-derived calls from the multiplex PCR reads in MiXCR, one entry per CDR3 protein. The profile shows roughly 180,000 distinct CDR3 sequences, about 9.4% of them singletons. Sequencing was performed on blood. The receptor set was obtained from a woman in her late teens or twenties with Graves' hyperthyroidism that later progressed to Graves' ophthalmopathy. The CDR3 runs from the conserved cysteine through the conserved F or W. Each record gives: CDR3 length, D gene, clone size, V gene, J gene, CDR3 protein, CDR3 DNA. A D gene is named only where the DNA matches it firmly. Rows may omit the clone size; those that give it use once, few, many or a size class.

12	.	many	TRBV5-1	TRBJ2-7	CASSFGGSEQYF	TGCGCCAGCAGCTTCGGGGGCAGCGAGCAGTACTTC
14	TRBD1	many	TRBV20-1	TRBJ1-1	CSARPDRVVAEAFF	TGCAGTGCTAGACCCGACAGGGTTGTGGCTGAAGCTTTCTTT
13	.	many	TRBV7-9	TRBJ2-4	CASSLGTKNIQYF	TGTGCCAGCAGCTTAGGGACAAAAAACATTCAGTACTTC
16	TRBD2	many	TRBV7-3	TRBJ2-2	CASSLFLAGSTGELFF	TGTGCCAGCAGCTTATTTTTAGCGGGAAGCACCGGGGAGCTGTTTTTT
17	.	many	TRBV20-1	TRBJ2-3	CSATKYPGLIDTDTQYF	TGCAGTGCTACCAAATATCCTGGACTTATTGACACAGATACGCAGTATTTT
13	TRBD1	few	TRBV5-6	TRBJ1-2	CASSLGQGAGYTF	TGTGCCAGCAGCTTGGGACAGGGCGCTGGCTACACCTTC
14	TRBD2	many	TRBV6-1	TRBJ2-7	CASSEGWGGYEQYF	TGTGCCAGCAGTGAAGGATGGGGGGGCTACGAGCAGTACTTC
12	.	many	TRBV30	TRBJ2-7	CAWSVDSWEQYF	TGTGCCTGGAGTGTAGACAGTTGGGAGCAGTACTTC
16	TRBD1	many	TRBV9	TRBJ2-1	CASSVGQGGRYNEQFF	TGTGCCAGCAGCGTAGGACAGGGGGGGCGGTACAATGAGCAGTTCTTC
17	TRBD2	many	TRBV27	TRBJ2-5	CATTLSGTTREQETQYF	TGTGCCACCACACTGTCCGGGACTACCAGGGAACAAGAGACCCAGTACTTC
13	.	many	TRBV24-1	TRBJ1-2	CATSDHQGTGYTF	TGTGCCACCAGTGACCACCAAGGTACGGGCTACACCTTC
14	.	many	TRBV20-1	TRBJ1-5	CSASSAGLNQPQHF	TGCAGTGCTAGCTCGGCAGGGTTAAATCAGCCCCAGCATTTT
14	.	many	TRBV29-1	TRBJ2-5	CSALRGSTEETQYF	TGCAGCGCCCTCAGGGGTTCTACAGAAGAGACCCAGTACTTC
16	TRBD2	many	TRBV28	TRBJ2-2	CASTHRRGARTGELFF	TGTGCCAGCACCCACAGGCGGGGGGCCCGCACCGGGGAGCTGTTTTTT
12	.	many	TRBV30	TRBJ2-7	CAWSGQTYEQYF	TGTGCCTGGTCAGGACAAACCTACGAGCAGTACTTC
13	.	many	TRBV11-2	TRBJ1-5	CASSSQDNQPQHF	TGTGCCAGCAGCTCACAGGACAATCAGCCCCAGCATTTT
15	.	many	TRBV20-1	TRBJ1-1	CSARGLVQGDTEAFF	TGCAGTGCTAGAGGTCTAGTACAGGGCGACACTGAAGCTTTCTTT
16	TRBD1	few	TRBV3-1	TRBJ2-7	CASSPLRGHSIYEQYF	TGTGCCAGCAGCCCCCTCAGGGGGCATTCAATCTACGAGCAGTACTTC
16	TRBD2	.	TRBV19	TRBJ2-3	CASSKTGTSGPDTQYF	TGTGCCAGTAGTAAAACCGGGACTAGCGGACCAGATACGCAGTATTTT